The clone carrying this T cell receptor beta chain turned up a few times. This CDR3 has 14 amino acids. V was pared by 0 bases and J by 7 bases, with 13 bases between. Germline loops: CDR1 SGDLS, CDR2 YYNGEE. This record comes from a study of T cells after yellow fever vaccination. Production of TCR cDNA was by 5'RACE template switching, which also added a universal primer site and UMIs. MiXCR, applied by TCRdb to the 5' RACE reads, yields one record per CDR3 protein. The repertoire holds fewer than 500,000 distinct CDR3 sequences, 18% seen once, with over 15% in the top ten. Sequences were derived from PBMCs, sampled before the yellow fever booster vaccination. The V and J genes are TRBV9 and TRBJ1-1; D uncertain. The receptor's source is a man aged 18 to 29 who received the YFV17D yellow fever vaccine. Here the CDR3 DNA reads TGTGCCAGCAGCGTAGGGGGTGAGGGAGTTGAAGCTTTCTTT. Protein: CASSVGGEGVEAFF.